This T cell receptor beta chain was recorded in a study of blood T cell repertoires in COVID-19 (dated by TCRdb to between 2020 and 2021). Context from the whole study: Collaborator samples came from the United States, Italy and Spain and covered acute and convalescent phases of COVID-19. Sample metadata almost always included a de-identified subject ID, COVID-19 status, age in years and sex. Deeply sampled blood TCRbeta repertoires from subjects exposed to, actively infected with, or recovered from COVID-19 were included in the dataset. The samples were drawn from the first 160 participants of the ongoing ImmuneRACE study and from 950 to 1,500 subjects provided by 6 global collaborators. The repertoires were released in a freely available public database meant as a resource for research on the immune response to SARS-CoV-2. The prospective study material was composed of cDNA or gDNA derived from T cells, B-cell-depleted T cells, or PBMCs. Where available, HLA class I and class II types were taken from metadata supplied by the sample provider and were not determined by assay-based typing.

TCRbeta CDR3 regions were amplified from genomic DNA using the immunoSEQ Assay, a bias-controlled multiplex PCR. As for how the authors treated the data: The number of nucleated cells in each sample was estimated by amplification of reference gene primers within the assay. To quantify the absolute abundance of each unique TCRbeta CDR3 rearrangement, sequence reads were collapsed and filtered. For each sample, productive Simpson clonality was calculated as the square root of Simpson's diversity index across productive rearrangements. What TCRdb holds here is the immuneACCESS table cut down to in-frame rearrangements. Part of the clones is not present; checked against another copy, under half of the missing clones reflect an unresolved V gene, and the others are unexplained. That table furnishes V, J and clone size, whereas the DNA furnished D and trimming. Across this sample there are 150,000 to 200,000 clones, with 75% to 85% seen only once. The biggest ten clones account for 3% to 3.5% of the sample.

Participants in the prospective study were enrolled through a virtual design, were aged roughly 18 to 95 years, and lived in roughly 24 United States geographic areas. To assign participants to cohorts, the prospective study relied on clinical history that participants themselves reported in a screening survey and a study questionnaire. ImmuneRACE Cohort 3 recovered participants were defined by two consecutive negative NP/OP PCR tests, healthcare professional clearance, or symptom resolution. In the prospective study, whole blood, serum and a nasopharyngeal or oropharyngeal swab were collected from each participant by mobile phlebotomists. Prospective study participants could optionally give additional blood draws and questionnaires over a roughly 2-month period. Blood samples from the prospective study were shipped frozen or at room temperature prior to DNA extraction. The paper's findings and limits, for the study overall: Clinical and demographic metadata were provided uncurated, with the amount varying by source and participant.

There are 16 amino acids in the CDR3, from cysteine to phenylalanine inclusive. The CDR3 DNA has 48 bases and is translated from base 1. According to the germline V gene, CDR1 reads ENHRY and CDR2 reads SYGVKD. V is clipped by 8 bases and J by 8 bases, and the sequence between their germline boundaries is 25 bases long. This clone was detected only once. Its binding antigen is unknown. Per-base qualities were not stored, and no clone one base away is much larger. The receptor was derived from a woman aged 60 to 75 who had recovered from COVID-19. Rearrangement joined TRBV10-3 to TRBJ2-1; a tentative D match to TRBD1 spans 8 bases. Source material: PBMCs or T cells enriched from blood (not recorded which). The CDR3 region: CAIRREGRGRVDEQFF. The nucleotides are TGTGCCATCCGGAGGGAGGGCAGGGGGCGTGTAGATGAGCAGTTCTTC.